The present T cell receptor beta chain was sequenced within a study of blood T cell repertoires in COVID-19. TCRdb's copy holds only in-frame clones and misses some; the assay was immunoSEQ multiplex PCR. The sample shows 84,000 or so clones, around nine tenths of them seen only once. This CDR3 region has 16 residues. The V gene end was trimmed by 3 bases and the J gene end by 2 bases; junction bases not matched to a gene: 12. Germline V gene data show CDR1 as GTSNPN and CDR2 as SVGIG (reference sequence). The sequence derives from a man in his sixties with acute or convalescent COVID-19. Sequencing used peripheral blood. V and J are TRBV30 and TRBJ2-7; 8 nucleotides align to TRBD1. CDR3 nucleotide sequence: TGTGCCTGGAGCAACCCAAGACAGGGGCTTACCTACGAGCAGTACTTC. Protein product: CAWSNPRQGLTYEQYF.